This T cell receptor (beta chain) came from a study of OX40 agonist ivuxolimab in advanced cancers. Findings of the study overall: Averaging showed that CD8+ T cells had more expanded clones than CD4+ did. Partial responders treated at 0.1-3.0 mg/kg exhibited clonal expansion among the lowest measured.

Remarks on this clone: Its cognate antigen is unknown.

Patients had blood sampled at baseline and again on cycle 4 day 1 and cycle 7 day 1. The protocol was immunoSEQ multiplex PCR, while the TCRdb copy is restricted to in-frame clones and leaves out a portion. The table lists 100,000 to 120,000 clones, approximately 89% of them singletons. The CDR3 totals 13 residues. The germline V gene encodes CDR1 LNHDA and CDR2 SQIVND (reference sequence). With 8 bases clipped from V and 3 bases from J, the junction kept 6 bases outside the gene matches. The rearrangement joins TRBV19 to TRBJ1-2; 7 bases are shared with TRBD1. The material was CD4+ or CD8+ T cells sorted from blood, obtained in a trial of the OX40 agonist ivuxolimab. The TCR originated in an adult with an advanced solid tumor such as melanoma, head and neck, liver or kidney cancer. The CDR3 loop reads CASSTTGHYGYTF. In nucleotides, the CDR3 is TGTGCCAGTTCCACGACAGGGCACTATGGCTACACCTTC.